This T cell receptor (beta chain) is from a study of T cells in Graves' hyperthyroidism and ophthalmopathy. Study-level points and caveats: Also found in blood were most expanded thyroid clonotypes above 0.001.

Germline V gene sequence: CDR1 MNHEY, CDR2 SMNVEV (reference sequence). The CDR3 consists of 15 residues. V dropped 2 bases and J dropped 1 base, with 11 bases sitting between them. This clonotype was seen many times. Its antigen remains unknown. The CDR3 regions of TCR beta were amplified from RNA transcripts. The HTBI primer set drove a first-round RT-PCR of the TCR CDR3. In TCRdb, the multiplex PCR reads were re-called with MiXCR into one record per CDR3 protein. This sample carries some 350,000 distinct CDR3 sequences, roughly an eighth of them seen once, and the ten largest clones take almost 35%. Diagnoses rested on clinical symptoms, serum thyroxine and TRAb, thyroid ultrasound and orbital computed tomography.

V is TRBV27 and J is TRBJ1-1; TRBD1 is a possible D gene (6 bases). The sequencing input was blood. The sequence came from a middle-aged woman with Graves' ophthalmopathy. The CDR3 protein is CASSLGGGPNTEAFF. CDR3 DNA: TGTGCCAGCAGTTTAGGAGGGGGTCCGAACACTGAAGCTTTCTTT.